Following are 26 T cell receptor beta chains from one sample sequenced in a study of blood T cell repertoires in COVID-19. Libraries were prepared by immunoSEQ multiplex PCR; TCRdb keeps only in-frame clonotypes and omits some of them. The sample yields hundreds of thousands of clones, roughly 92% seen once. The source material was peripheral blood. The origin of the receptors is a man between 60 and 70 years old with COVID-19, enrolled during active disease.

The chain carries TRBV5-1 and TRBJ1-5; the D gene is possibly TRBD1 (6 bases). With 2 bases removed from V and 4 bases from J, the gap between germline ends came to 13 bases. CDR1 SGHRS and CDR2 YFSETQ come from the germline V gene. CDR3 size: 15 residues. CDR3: CASSLAGEFNQPQHF. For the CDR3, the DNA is TGCGCCAGCAGCTTAGCAGGGGAATTTAATCAGCCCCAGCATTTT.

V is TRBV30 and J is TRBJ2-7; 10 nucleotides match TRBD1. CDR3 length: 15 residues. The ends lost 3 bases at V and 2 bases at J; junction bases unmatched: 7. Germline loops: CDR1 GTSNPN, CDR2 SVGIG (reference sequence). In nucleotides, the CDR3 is TGTGCCTGGAGGCCGGACAGGGGGGCAACCTACGAGCAGTACTTC. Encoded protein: CAWRPDRGATYEQYF. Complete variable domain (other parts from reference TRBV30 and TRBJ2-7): SQTIHQWPATLVQPVGSPLSLECTVEGTSNPNLYWYRQAAGRGLQLLFYSVGIGQISSEVPQNLSASRPQDRQFILSSKKLLLSDSGFYLCAWRPDRGATYEQYFGPGTRLTVT.

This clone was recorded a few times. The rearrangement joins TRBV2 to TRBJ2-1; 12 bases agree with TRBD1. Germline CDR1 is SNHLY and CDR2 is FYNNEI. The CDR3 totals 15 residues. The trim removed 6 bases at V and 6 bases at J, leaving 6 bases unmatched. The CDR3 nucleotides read TGTGCCAGCAGGACGGGACAGGGGGCTGTCAATGAGCAGTTCTTC. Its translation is CASRTGQGAVNEQFF. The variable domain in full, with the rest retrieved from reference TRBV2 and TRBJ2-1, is EPEVTQTPSHQVTQMGQEVILRCVPISNHLYFYWYRQILGQKVEFLVSFYNNEISEKSEIFDDQFSVERPDGSNFTLKIRSTKLEDSAMYFCASRTGQGAVNEQFFGPGTRLTVL.

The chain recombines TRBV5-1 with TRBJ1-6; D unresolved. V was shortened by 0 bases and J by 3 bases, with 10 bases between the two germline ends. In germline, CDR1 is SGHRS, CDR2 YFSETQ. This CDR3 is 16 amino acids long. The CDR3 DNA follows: TGCGCCAGCAGCTTGGGAGGCGAGTTCTATAATTCACCCCTCCACTTT. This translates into CASSLGGEFYNSPLHF. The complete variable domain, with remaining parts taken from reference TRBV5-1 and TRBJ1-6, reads KAGVTQTPRYLIKTRGQQVTLSCSPISGHRSVSWYQQTPGQGLQFLFEYFSETQRNKGNFPGRFSGRQFSNSRSEMNVSTLELGDSALYLCASSLGGEFYNSPLHFGNGTRLTVT.

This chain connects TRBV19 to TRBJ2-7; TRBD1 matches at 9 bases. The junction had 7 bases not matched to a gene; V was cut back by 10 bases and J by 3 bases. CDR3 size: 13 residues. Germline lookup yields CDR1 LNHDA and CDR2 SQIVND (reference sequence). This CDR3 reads CATTGQGSYEQYF. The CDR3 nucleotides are TGTGCCACCACGGGACAGGGTAGCTACGAGCAGTACTTC. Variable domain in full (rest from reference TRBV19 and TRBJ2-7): DGGITQSPKYLFRKEGQNVTLSCEQNLNHDAMYWYRQDPGQGLRLIYYSQIVNDFQKGDIAEGYSVSREKKESFPLTVTSAQKNPTAFYLCATTGQGSYEQYFGPGTRLTVT.

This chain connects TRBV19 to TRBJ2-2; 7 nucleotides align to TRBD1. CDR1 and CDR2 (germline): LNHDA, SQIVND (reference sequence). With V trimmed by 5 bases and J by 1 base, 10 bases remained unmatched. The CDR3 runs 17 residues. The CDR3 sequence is CASSPAPGQRNTGELFF. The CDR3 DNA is TGTGCCAGTAGTCCAGCCCCGGGACAGAGGAACACCGGGGAGCTGTTTTTT. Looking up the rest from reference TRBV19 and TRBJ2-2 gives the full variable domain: DGGITQSPKYLFRKEGQNVTLSCEQNLNHDAMYWYRQDPGQGLRLIYYSQIVNDFQKGDIAEGYSVSREKKESFPLTVTSAQKNPTAFYLCASSPAPGQRNTGELFFGEGSRLTVL.

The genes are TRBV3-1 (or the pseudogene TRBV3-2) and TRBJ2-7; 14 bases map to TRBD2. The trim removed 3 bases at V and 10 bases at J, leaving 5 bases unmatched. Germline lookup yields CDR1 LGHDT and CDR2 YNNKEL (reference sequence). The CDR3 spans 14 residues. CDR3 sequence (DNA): TGTGCCAGCAGCCAGGGACTAGCGGGGGTTAGTCAGTACTTC. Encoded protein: CASSQGLAGVSQYF.

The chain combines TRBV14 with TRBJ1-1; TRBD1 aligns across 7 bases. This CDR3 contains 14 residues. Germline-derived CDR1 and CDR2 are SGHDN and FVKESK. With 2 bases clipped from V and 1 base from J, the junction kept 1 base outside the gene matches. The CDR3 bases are TGTGCCAGCAGCCAAAGACAGGGGAACACTGAAGCTTTCTTT. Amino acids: CASSQRQGNTEAFF.

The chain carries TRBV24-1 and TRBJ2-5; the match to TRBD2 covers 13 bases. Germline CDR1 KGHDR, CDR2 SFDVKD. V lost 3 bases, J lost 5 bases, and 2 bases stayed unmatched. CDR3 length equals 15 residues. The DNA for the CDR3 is TGTGCCACCAGTGATGCACTAGCGGGGGGGGAGACCCAGTACTTC. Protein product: CATSDALAGGETQYF.

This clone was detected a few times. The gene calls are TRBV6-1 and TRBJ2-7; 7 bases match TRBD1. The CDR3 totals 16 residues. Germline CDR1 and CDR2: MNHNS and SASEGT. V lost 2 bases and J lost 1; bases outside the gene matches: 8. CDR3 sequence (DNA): TGTGCCAGCAGTGAAAAGGCCAGGGGGACGTCCTACGAGCAGTACTTC. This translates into CASSEKARGTSYEQYF.

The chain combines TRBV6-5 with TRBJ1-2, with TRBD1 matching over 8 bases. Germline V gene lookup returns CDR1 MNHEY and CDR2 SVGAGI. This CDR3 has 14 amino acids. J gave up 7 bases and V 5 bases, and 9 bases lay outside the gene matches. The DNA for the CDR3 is TGTGCCAGCAGTCAGACAGGGGAGATTGGTGGCTACACCTTC. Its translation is CASSQTGEIGGYTF.

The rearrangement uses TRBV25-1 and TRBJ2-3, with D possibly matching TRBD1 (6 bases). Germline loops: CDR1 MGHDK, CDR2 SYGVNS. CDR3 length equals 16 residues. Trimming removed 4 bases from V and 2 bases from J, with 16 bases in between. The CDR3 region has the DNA TGTGCCAGCAGTGCACGAGGGGGACGTAACACAGATACGCAGTATTTT. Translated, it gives CASSARGGRNTDTQYF.

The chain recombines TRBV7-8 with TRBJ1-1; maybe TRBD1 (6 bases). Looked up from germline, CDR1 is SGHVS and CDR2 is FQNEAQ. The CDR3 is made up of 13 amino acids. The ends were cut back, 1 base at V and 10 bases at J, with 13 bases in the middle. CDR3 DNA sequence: TGTGCCAGCAGCTTAGTAATGCAGGGGTTAGCTTTCTTT. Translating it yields CASSLVMQGLAFF.

The CDR3 is CASSSGTSGRGYNEQFF. CDR3 nucleotide sequence: TGTGCCAGCAGTTCCGGGACTAGCGGGAGGGGCTACAATGAGCAGTTCTTC. The chain joins TRBV27 to TRBJ2-1; 16 bases align to TRBD2. The CDR3 is 17 residues long. Germline lookup yields CDR1 MNHEY and CDR2 SMNVEV (reference sequence). V shed 4 bases, J shed 3 bases, and the junction held 3 bases outside the gene matches.

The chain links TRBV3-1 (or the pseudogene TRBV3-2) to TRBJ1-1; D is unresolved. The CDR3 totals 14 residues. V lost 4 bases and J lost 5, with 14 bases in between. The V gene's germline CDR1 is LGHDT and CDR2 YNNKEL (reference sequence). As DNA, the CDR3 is TGTGCCAGCAGCCCTACCCGGGGTCAAACTGAAGCTTTCTTT. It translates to CASSPTRGQTEAFF.

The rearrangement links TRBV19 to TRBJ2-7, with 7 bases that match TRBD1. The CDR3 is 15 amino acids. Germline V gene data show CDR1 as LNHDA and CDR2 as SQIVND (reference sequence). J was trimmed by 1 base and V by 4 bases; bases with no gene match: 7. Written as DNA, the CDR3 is TGTGCCAGTAGTAACACAGGGGTTGGGTCCTACGAGCAGTACTTC. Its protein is CASSNTGVGSYEQYF. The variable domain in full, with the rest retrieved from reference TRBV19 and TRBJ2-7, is DGGITQSPKYLFRKEGQNVTLSCEQNLNHDAMYWYRQDPGQGLRLIYYSQIVNDFQKGDIAEGYSVSREKKESFPLTVTSAQKNPTAFYLCASSNTGVGSYEQYFGPGTRLTVT.

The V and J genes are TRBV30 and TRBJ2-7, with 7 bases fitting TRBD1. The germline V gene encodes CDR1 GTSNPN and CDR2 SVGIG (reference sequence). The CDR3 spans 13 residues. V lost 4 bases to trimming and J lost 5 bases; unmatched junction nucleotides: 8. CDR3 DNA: TGTGCCTGGACAGGGGGATCTATGAACGAGCAGTACTTC. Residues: CAWTGGSMNEQYF.

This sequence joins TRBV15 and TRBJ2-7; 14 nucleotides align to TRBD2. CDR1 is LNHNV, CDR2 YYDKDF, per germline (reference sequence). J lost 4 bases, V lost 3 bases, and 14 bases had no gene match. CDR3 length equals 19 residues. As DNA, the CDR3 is TGTGCCACCAGCAGGAAGGCGGTGGGACTAGCGGGAGAAGAATACGAGCAGTACTTC. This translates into CATSRKAVGLAGEEYEQYF.

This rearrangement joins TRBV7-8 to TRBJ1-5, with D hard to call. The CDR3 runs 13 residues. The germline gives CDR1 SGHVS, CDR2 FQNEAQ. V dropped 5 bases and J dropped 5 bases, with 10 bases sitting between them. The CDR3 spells CASSRGGYQPQHF. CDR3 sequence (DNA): TGTGCCAGCAGCCGTGGCGGGTATCAGCCCCAGCATTTT.

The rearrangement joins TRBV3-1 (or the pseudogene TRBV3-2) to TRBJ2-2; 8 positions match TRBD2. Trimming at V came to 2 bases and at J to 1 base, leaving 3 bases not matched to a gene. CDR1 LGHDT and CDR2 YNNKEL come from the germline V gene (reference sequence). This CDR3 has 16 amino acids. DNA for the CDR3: TGTGCCAGCAGCCAATCGGGAGGGTGGAACACCGGGGAGCTGTTTTTT. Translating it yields CASSQSGGWNTGELFF.

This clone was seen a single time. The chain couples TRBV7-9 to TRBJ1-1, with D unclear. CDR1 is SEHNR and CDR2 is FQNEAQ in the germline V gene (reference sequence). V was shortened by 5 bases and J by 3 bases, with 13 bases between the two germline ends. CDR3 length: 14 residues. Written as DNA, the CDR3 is TGTGCCAGCAGCCTTGGGCAGGTAGACACTGAAGCTTTCTTT. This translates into CASSLGQVDTEAFF.

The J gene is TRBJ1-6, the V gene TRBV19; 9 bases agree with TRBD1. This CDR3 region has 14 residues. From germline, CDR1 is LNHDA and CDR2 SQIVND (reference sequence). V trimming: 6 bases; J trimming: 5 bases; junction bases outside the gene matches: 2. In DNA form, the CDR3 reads TGTGCCAGTAGACGGACAGGGGATAATTCACCCCTCCACTTT. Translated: CASRRTGDNSPLHF.

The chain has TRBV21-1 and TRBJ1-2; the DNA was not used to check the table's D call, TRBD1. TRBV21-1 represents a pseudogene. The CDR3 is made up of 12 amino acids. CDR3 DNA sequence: TGTGCCAGCAGCCCTAGGGGGTGTGGCTACACCTTC. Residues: CASSPRGCGYTF.

CDR3: CASSAVGQGKCTF. DNA for the CDR3: TGTGCCAGCAGTGCCGTAGGACAGGGCAAATGCACCTTC. The chain couples TRBV27 to TRBJ1-2; TRBD1 agrees at 8 bases. The CDR3 consists of 13 residues. The V gene end was trimmed by 5 bases and the J gene end by 13 bases; junction bases not matched to a gene: 12. Germline CDR1 and CDR2: MNHEY and SMNVEV (reference sequence).

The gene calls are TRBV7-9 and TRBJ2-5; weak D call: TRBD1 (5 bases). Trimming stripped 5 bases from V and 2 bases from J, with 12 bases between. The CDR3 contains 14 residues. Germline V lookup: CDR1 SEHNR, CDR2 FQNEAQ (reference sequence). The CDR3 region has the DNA TGTGCCAGCAGCCCCACAGGACCACAAGAGACCCAGTACTTC. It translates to CASSPTGPQETQYF.

The CDR3: CASSTEQGAVSNQPQHF. The DNA of the CDR3 is TGTGCCAGTAGTACAGAACAGGGGGCGGTTAGCAATCAGCCCCAGCATTTT. The chain combines TRBV19 with TRBJ1-5; 9 nucleotides line up with TRBD1. CDR3 length: 17 amino acids. Trimming at V came to 4 bases and at J to 0 bases, leaving 7 bases not matched to a gene. Looked up from germline, CDR1 is LNHDA and CDR2 is SQIVND (reference sequence).